The following is a T cell receptor beta chain sequence with its context. Its antigen is unknown. No much larger clonotype is one base removed from it; base qualities were not supplied. Its CDR3 holds 16 amino acids, cysteine through phenylalanine. This entry keeps only the CDR3 DNA: 48 bases, framed from base 1. V is trimmed back by 6 bases and J by 3 bases, and the junction contains 6 bases that no gene match accounts for. This sample was included in a study of blood T cells in healthy people across ages (dated by TCRdb to between 2014 and 2017). Study-wide context: Template switching captured roughly one uniquely barcoded TCR beta cDNA molecule per two T cells in model experiments. The study measured age-related changes in TCR beta repertoire diversity using deep sequencing normalized with unique cDNA molecular identifiers. The donors were split into four age groups: young (average about 16 years), middle-aged (about 40), aged (approximately 60) and long-lived (under 90). To avoid experimental bias, donors of different ages were distributed randomly across sequencing lanes. Two additional independent replicas of 1 million unique cDNA reads from the same blood draw were analyzed for two donors (one aged 18 to 29 and one aged 80 or older). The study at large found these results: Bulk unsorted PBMC profiling prevented conclusive comparison of naive and antigen-experienced compartments. Observed TCR beta diversity correlated strongly with the percentage of naive T cells measured by flow cytometry. As age increased, observed TCR beta diversity per million T cells dropped in a roughly linear way, and a significant reduction was already evident by age roughly 36. Estimates of total diversity based on one million sequenced T cells were considered lower bounds and underestimates. The long-lived group showed more naive CD4+ T cells, fewer expanded clones and increased TCR diversity than the aged group, suggesting age selection. Because the CMV infection status of the donors was unknown, age-related changes in expanded clonotypes may potentially have been confounded.

Donors were approximately 42 systemically healthy Caucasian individuals from Russia aged roughly 6 to 95 years. Roughly 9 milliliters of peripheral blood were drawn from each donor into EDTA-treated Vacutainer tubes. PBMCs were isolated by Ficoll-Paque density-gradient centrifugation, with at least 6.5 million obtained per sample. Total RNA, at least 5 micrograms per sample, was extracted from PBMCs with Trizol reagent. For every donor, an aliquot of PBMCs went through flow cytometry to measure the percentages of naive CD45RAhigh/CD27high T cells. The method behind the library was 5' RACE. Sequencing took place on an Illumina HiSeq 2500. A second PCR of about 7 to 12 cycles was run with a J-beta primer mix and a sample-barcoded 5' primer. A unique molecular identifier was introduced onto each TCR beta cDNA molecule by a template-switch 5' adaptor carrying 12 random nucleotides. Each sample yielded at least 2.5 million CDR3-containing paired-end reads. The Mint cDNA synthesis kit, primed by a TRBC-specific oligonucleotide, was used to synthesize first-strand cDNA from all RNA. Following uracil-DNA glycosylase treatment, a first 18-cycle PCR with universal primers M1SS and BC2_uni_R was performed on all cDNA. As for the original processing: For normalization, 1 million high-quality reads, each with a distinct molecular identifier, were randomly selected from each sample. Instead of being binned into consensus sequences, reads with shared molecular identifiers were discarded. CDR3 identification, clonotype clustering and error correction used MiTCR with a Q25 quality threshold and the strictest error-elimination algorithm. A nonparametric unseen species model using Euler transformation provided a lower-bound estimate of total TCR beta diversity. In-frame beta chains were kept once TCRdb had trimmed the public reads at Q25 with fastp and called clones with MiXCR. Each entry is one CDR3 protein sequence, shown with its most common DNA and genes. TCRdb's processing, not the authors' own work, is the source of the V and J calls. This sample is represented by over a million distinct CDR3 sequences; 35% to 50% of them were singletons. The ten largest clones capture under 20% of the sample.

The clonotype comes from a woman aged 55-69 years in good health. This sequence uses TRBV12-3 or TRBV12-4 and TRBJ2-3; TRBD2 aligns with 13 central bases. Source material: blood. For the CDR3, the sequence is CASSDGLAGETDTQYF. The DNA reads TGTGCCAGCAGCGATGGACTAGCGGGAGAAACAGATACGCAGTATTTT.